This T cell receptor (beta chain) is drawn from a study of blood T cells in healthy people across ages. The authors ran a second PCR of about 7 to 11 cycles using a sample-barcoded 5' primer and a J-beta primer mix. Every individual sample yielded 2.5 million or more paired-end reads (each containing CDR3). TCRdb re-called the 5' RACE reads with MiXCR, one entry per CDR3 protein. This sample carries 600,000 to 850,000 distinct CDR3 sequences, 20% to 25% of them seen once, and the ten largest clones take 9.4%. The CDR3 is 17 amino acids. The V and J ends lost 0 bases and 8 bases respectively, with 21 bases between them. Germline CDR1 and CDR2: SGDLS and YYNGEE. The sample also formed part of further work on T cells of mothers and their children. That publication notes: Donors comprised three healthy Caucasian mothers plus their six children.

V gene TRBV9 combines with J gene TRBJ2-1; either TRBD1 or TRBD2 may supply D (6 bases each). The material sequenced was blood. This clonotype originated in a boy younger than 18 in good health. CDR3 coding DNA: TGTGCCAGCAGCGTAGGTGGGGGGCCGGGCGCACCCTATGAGCAGTTCTTC. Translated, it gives CASSVGGGPGAPYEQFF. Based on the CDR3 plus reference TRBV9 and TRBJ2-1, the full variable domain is DSGVTQTPKHLITATGQRVTLRCSPRSGDLSVYWYQQSLDQGLQFLIQYYNGEERAKGNILERFSAQQFPDLHSELNLSSLELGDSALYFCASSVGGGPGAPYEQFFGPGTRLTVL.